The 19 T cell receptor beta chains below all came from one sample that was sequenced in a study of post-analysis software for immune sequencing data. Broader study findings: Patients had higher frequencies than controls of roughly 5 TRBV segments, including TRBV5-6, TRBV5-1 and TRBV20-1.

What these receptors recognize is not known. Incorporated into the TCR beta cDNA libraries were unique molecular identifiers, which served to reduce PCR and sequencing biases. MiXCR was run by TCRdb on the PCR reads, yielding one entry per CDR3 protein. Among roughly 430,000 distinct CDR3 sequences, approximately 37% were seen once, and the ten largest hold around 8%. The sequenced material came from blood. These receptors were obtained from a girl aged 2-10 years with multiple sclerosis.

The V call is TRBV6-5, the J call TRBJ1-2; maybe TRBD1 (5 bases). Germline CDR1 is MNHEY and CDR2 is SVGAGI. This CDR3 has 11 amino acids. V shed 5 bases and J shed 8 bases, with 9 bases lying between them. The CDR3, as DNA: TGTGCCAGCAGTACCCGGGGCGGCTACACCTTC. Protein: CASSTRGGYTF.

This clonotype was observed once. The rearrangement uses TRBV3-1 and TRBJ1-2; 8 bases are shared with TRBD1. Germline V gene data show CDR1 as LGHDT and CDR2 as YNNKEL (reference sequence). Losses at the gene ends were 2 bases for V and 1 base for J; bases not matched to a gene: 3. The CDR3 is 15 amino acids. The CDR3 sequence: CASSQNTGGNYGYTF. The CDR3 DNA follows: TGTGCCAGCAGCCAAAATACAGGGGGTAACTATGGCTACACCTTC.

The J gene is TRBJ2-7, the V gene TRBV20-1, with 9 positions matching TRBD2. CDR1 and CDR2 (germline): DFQATT, SNEGSKA (reference sequence). The CDR3 is 14 residues long. V was pared by 1 base and J by 3 bases, with 4 bases of the junction left unmatched. The CDR3 here is CSARGGSGGYEQYF. In nucleotides, the CDR3 is TGCAGTGCTAGAGGGGGTAGCGGGGGCTACGAGCAGTACTTC.

The chain has TRBV28 and TRBJ2-1; D is undetermined. Germline V gene sequence: CDR1 MDHEN, CDR2 SYDVKM. The CDR3 sequence is 12 residues long. Trimming took 5 bases from V and 13 from J, leaving 15 bases between them. This CDR3 reads CASSKGPGSQFF. In DNA, the CDR3 is TGTGCCAGCAGTAAAGGGCCGGGCTCCCAGTTCTTC.

This clonotype came up a few times. The chain joins TRBV2 to TRBJ2-1; D unclear. CDR1 and CDR2 (germline): SNHLY, FYNNEI. CDR3 length: 11 residues. V was cut by 11 bases and J by 4 bases, with 9 bases left in between. CDR3 loop: CAGCEYNEQFF. CDR3 sequence (DNA): TGTGCCGGGTGTGAGTACAATGAGCAGTTCTTC.

This chain joins TRBV12-3 or TRBV12-4 and TRBJ2-5, with TRBD2 matching over 7 bases. The CDR3 is 15 amino acids. V was pared by 0 bases and J by 11 bases, with 12 bases of the junction left unmatched. As DNA, the CDR3 is TGTGCCAGCAGTTTAGCGCGGGGGAACCCCTACAAGCAGTACTTC. Amino acids: CASSLARGNPYKQYF.

This clonotype was counted only a few times. This chain connects TRBV9 to TRBJ2-7; D is unclear. This CDR3 spans 14 amino acids. V lost 3 bases and J 4 bases, leaving 14 bases between the germline ends. Looked up from germline, CDR1 is SGDLS and CDR2 is YYNGEE. CDR3 nucleotide sequence: TGTGCCAGCAGCGCTGACTTTGGACCGTACGAGCAGTACTTC. Translated, it gives CASSADFGPYEQYF.

This clonotype was seen more than once but under ten times. This chain connects TRBV4-2 to TRBJ2-1, with D perhaps TRBD2 (6 bases). Trimming removed 0 bases at V and 3 bases at J, with 12 bases between. This CDR3 contains 16 residues. Germline loops: CDR1 LGHNA, CDR2 YNFKEQ. The CDR3 is CASSQDTSGFYNEQFF. The CDR3 region has the DNA TGTGCCAGCAGCCAAGATACAAGCGGGTTCTACAATGAGCAGTTCTTC.

In this sample, this clonotype turned up a few times. The chain recombines TRBV7-9 with TRBJ1-4; D might be TRBD1 (5 bases). Germline V gene data show CDR1 as SEHNR and CDR2 as FQNEAQ (reference sequence). CDR3 length: 14 amino acids. V lost 2 bases to trimming and J lost 3 bases, with 7 bases between them. DNA of the CDR3: TGTGCCAGCAGCTTAACAGGTCCTAATGAAAAACTGTTTTTT. This sequence encodes CASSLTGPNEKLFF.

This clonotype was seen only a few times. J is TRBJ2-1 and V is TRBV20-1, with 8 bases fitting TRBD2. The germline V gene encodes CDR1 DFQATT and CDR2 SNEGSKA (reference sequence). This CDR3 has 14 amino acids. Trimming removed 4 bases from V and 6 bases from J; junction bases left unmatched: 8. The DNA of the CDR3 is TGCAGTGCTAATTCCGGGGGGGCCGGCAATGAGCAGTTCTTC. Its translation is CSANSGGAGNEQFF.

The V call is TRBV4-1, the J call TRBJ2-4; possibly TRBD1 or TRBD2 for D (6 bases each). V was shortened by 0 bases and J by 1 base, with 16 bases between the two germline ends. The CDR3 totals 18 residues. CDR1 and CDR2 (germline): MGHRA, YSYEKL. In DNA, the CDR3 is TGCGCCAGCAGCCAAGATTCTGGGGGGCTGGGGGCCAAAAACATTCAGTACTTC. Encoded protein: CASSQDSGGLGAKNIQYF.

The chain links TRBV29-1 to TRBJ2-1; 12 nucleotides line up with TRBD2. CDR3 length: 21 residues. CDR1 and CDR2 (germline): SQVTM, ANQGSEA. The junction had 19 bases not matched to a gene; V was cut back by 4 bases and J by 0 bases. The chain's CDR3 is CSVGSSQGATSGRFSYNEQFF. In DNA, the CDR3 is TGCAGCGTTGGTAGTTCACAGGGGGCGACTAGCGGGAGATTCTCCTACAATGAGCAGTTCTTC.

This clonotype was counted at least ten times. The gene calls are TRBV29-1 and TRBJ1-2, with D possibly TRBD1 on 5 matching bases. With 5 bases removed from V and 4 bases from J, the gap between germline ends came to 20 bases. The V gene's germline CDR1 is SQVTM and CDR2 ANQGSEA. This CDR3 has 15 residues. Here the CDR3 DNA reads TGCAGCGTTCAAGGATTGGGGCCAGGATCCTATGGCTACACCTTC. This translates into CSVQGLGPGSYGYTF.

The chain recombines TRBV20-1 with TRBJ2-5; 10 bases line up with TRBD1. Germline V gives CDR1 DFQATT, CDR2 SNEGSKA (reference sequence). There are 14 residues in the CDR3. Unmatched junction bases numbered 5, after V lost 3 bases and J lost 4 bases. The CDR3 DNA reads TGCAGTGCTAGGAGACAGGGGGCGAGAGAGACCCAGTACTTC. Translating gives CSARRQGARETQYF.

The chain has TRBV20-1 and TRBJ1-5; no clear D. The CDR3 runs to 11 residues. V was clipped by 6 bases and J by 5 bases, with 8 bases between them. Germline V gives CDR1 DFQATT, CDR2 SNEGSKA (reference sequence). The CDR3 coding sequence is TGCAGTGCGCCCCTCGATCAGCCCCAGCATTTT. Encoded protein: CSAPLDQPQHF.

CDR3 protein: CASSQRGTGFKQETQYF. In nucleotides, the CDR3 is TGTGCCAGCAGCCAGCGGGGGACAGGTTTCAAACAAGAGACCCAGTACTTC. V gene TRBV3-1 combines with J gene TRBJ2-5; tentatively, D is TRBD1 (8 bases). In germline, CDR1 is LGHDT, CDR2 YNNKEL (reference sequence). There are 17 residues in the CDR3. Trimming shortened V by 3 bases and J by 2 bases, and 19 bases separated the two germline ends.

This chain joins TRBV27 and TRBJ2-3; 11 bases map to TRBD2. The junction had 1 base not matched to a gene; V was cut back by 0 bases and J by 2 bases. Germline CDR1 is MNHEY and CDR2 is SMNVEV (reference sequence). CDR3 length equals 16 residues. CDR3 loop: CASSLSTSGDTDTQYF. CDR3 DNA: TGTGCCAGCAGTTTATCGACTAGCGGGGACACAGATACGCAGTATTTT.

This clonotype was seen a few times. V usage is TRBV7-6 and J usage is TRBJ2-6; D gene uncertain. Germline V CDR1 and CDR2: SGHVS, FNYEAQ. V was shortened by 1 base and J by 2 bases, with 9 bases between the two germline ends. This CDR3 has 16 amino acids. The CDR3 region has the DNA TGTGCCAGCAGCTTAGAAGCCGGTCCTGGGGCCAACGTCCTGACTTTC. Translated, it gives CASSLEAGPGANVLTF.

V usage is TRBV28 and J usage is TRBJ2-7, with D possibly TRBD1 on 5 matching bases. Trimming removed 6 bases from V and 0 bases from J, with 15 bases in between. Germline-derived CDR1 and CDR2 are MDHEN and SYDVKM. This CDR3 is built from 15 residues. This CDR3 is CASRHLTVSSYEQYF. DNA for the CDR3: TGTGCCAGCAGGCACTTGACAGTTAGCTCCTACGAGCAGTACTTC.